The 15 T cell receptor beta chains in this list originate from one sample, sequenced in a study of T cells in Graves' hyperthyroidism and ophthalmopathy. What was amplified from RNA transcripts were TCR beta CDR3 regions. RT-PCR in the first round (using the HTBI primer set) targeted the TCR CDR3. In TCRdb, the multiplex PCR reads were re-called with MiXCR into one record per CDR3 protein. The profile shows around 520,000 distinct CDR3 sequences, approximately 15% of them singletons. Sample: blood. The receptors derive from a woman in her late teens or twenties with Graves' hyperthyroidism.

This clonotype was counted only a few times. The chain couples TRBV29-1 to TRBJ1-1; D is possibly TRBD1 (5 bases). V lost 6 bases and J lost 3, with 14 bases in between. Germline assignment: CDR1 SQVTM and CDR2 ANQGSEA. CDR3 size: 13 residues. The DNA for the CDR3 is TGCAGCGTGAGCCAGACAGAGTACACTGAAGCTTTCTTT. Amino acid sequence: CSVSQTEYTEAFF.

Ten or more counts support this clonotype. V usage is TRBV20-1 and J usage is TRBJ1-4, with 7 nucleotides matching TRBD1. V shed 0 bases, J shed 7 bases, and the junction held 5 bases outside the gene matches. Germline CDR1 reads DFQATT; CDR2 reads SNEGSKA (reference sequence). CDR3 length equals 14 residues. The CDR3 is CSARDYRGSEKLFF. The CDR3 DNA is TGCAGTGCTAGAGATTACAGGGGCAGTGAAAAACTGTTTTTT.

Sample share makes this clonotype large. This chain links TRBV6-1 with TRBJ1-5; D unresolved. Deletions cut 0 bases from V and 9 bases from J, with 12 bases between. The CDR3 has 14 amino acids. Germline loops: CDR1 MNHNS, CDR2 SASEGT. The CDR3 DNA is TGTGCCAGCAGTGAAGCTACGGATCTTAGGCCCCAGCATTTT. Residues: CASSEATDLRPQHF.

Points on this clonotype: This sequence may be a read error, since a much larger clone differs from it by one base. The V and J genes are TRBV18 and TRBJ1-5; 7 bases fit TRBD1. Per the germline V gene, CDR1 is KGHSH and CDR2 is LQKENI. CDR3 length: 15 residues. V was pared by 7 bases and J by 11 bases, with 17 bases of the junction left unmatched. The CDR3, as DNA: TGTGCCAGCTTAGGTGGACAGGCCCTACAATCAGCCCAGCATTTT. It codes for CASLGGQALQSAQHF. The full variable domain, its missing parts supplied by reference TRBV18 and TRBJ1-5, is NAGVMQNPRHLVRRRGQEARLRCSPMKGHSHVYWYRQLPEEGLKFMVYLQKENIIDESGMPKERFSAEFPKEGPSILRIQQVVRGDSAAYFCASLGGQALQSAQHFGDGTRLSIL.

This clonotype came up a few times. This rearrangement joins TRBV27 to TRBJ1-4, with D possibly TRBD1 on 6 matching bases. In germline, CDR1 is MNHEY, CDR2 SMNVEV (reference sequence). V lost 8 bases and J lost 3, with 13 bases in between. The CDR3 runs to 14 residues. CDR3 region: CASGPQGSNEKLFF. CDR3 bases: TGTGCCAGCGGCCCACAGGGTTCTAATGAAAAACTGTTTTTT.

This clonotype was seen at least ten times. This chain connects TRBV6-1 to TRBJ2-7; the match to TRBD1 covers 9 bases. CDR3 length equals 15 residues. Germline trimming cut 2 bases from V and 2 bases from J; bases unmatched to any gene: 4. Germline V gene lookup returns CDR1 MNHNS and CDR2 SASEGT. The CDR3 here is CASSERGDRAYEQYV. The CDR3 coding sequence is TGTGCCAGCAGTGAACGGGGGGACAGGGCCTACGAGCAGTACGTC.

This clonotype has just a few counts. The CDR3 bases are TGTGCCAGCAGCCAAGAGGGCTACGGTGAGCAGTTCTTC. Its translation is CASSQEGYGEQFF. The rearrangement links TRBV3-1 to TRBJ2-1, with no clear D. Germline V gene lookup returns CDR1 LGHDT and CDR2 YNNKEL (reference sequence). V was cut by 0 bases and J by 9 bases, with 9 bases left in between. The CDR3 spans 13 residues.

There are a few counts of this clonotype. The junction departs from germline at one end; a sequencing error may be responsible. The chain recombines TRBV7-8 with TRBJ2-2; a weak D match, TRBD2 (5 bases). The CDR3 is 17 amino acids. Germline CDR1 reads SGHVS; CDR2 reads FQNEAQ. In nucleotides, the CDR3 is TGTGCCAGCAGCTTAGGCGGCTGGGCGGGTGAGGTCGGGGAGCCGTTTTTT. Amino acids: CASSLGGWAGEVGEPFF.

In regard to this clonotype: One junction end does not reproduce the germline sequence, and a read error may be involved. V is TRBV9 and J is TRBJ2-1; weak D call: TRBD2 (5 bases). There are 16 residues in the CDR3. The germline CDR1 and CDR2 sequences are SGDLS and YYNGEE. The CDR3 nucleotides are TGTGCCAGCAGCGTAGGTATTAGCGCCTCCCACAATGAGCAGTTCTTC. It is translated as CASSVGISASHNEQFF. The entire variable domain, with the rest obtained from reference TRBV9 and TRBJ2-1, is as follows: DSGVTQTPKHLITATGQRVTLRCSPRSGDLSVYWYQQSLDQGLQFLIQYYNGEERAKGNILERFSAQQFPDLHSELNLSSLELGDSALYFCASSVGISASHNEQFFGPGTRLTVL.

CDR3 amino acids: CASSLGIAGPGTDTQYF. CDR3 bases: TGTGCCAGCAGCTTAGGGATAGCGGGACCCGGAACAGATACGCAGTATTTT. The genes are TRBV11-2 and TRBJ2-3; TRBD2 matches 8 bases. V trimming: 1 base; J trimming: 3 bases; junction bases outside the gene matches: 9. Germline CDR1 reads SGHAT; CDR2 reads FQNNGV. This CDR3 contains 17 residues.

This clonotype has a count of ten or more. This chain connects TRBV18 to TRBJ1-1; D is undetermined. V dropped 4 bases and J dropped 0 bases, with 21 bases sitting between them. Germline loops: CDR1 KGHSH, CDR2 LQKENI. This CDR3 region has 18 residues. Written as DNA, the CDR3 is TGTGCCAGCTCACAAATGGGCCTGGCAGGAGGATTGAACACTGAAGCTTTCTTT. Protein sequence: CASSQMGLAGGLNTEAFF.

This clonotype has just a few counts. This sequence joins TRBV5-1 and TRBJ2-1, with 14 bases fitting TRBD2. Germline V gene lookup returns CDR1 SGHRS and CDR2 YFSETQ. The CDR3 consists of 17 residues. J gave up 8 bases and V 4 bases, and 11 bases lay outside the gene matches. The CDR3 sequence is CASSITAGTSGSYEQFF. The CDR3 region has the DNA TGCGCCAGCAGCATAACGGCCGGGACTAGCGGGAGTTATGAGCAGTTCTTC.

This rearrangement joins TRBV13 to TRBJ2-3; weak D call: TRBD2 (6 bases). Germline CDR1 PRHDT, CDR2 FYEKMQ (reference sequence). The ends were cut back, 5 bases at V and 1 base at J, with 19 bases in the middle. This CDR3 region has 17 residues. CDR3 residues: CASSLALEASGTDTQYF. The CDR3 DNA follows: TGTGCCAGCAGCCTAGCCCTTGAGGCTAGCGGCACAGATACGCAGTATTTT.

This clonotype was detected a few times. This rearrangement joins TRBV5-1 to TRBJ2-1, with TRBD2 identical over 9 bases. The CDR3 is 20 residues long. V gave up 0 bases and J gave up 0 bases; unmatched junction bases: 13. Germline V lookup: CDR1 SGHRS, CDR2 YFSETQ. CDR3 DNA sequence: TGCGCCAGCAGCTTGGAGGGGCTGGGAGCGGGAGGTCGCTCCTACAATGAGCAGTTCTTC. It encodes CASSLEGLGAGGRSYNEQFF.

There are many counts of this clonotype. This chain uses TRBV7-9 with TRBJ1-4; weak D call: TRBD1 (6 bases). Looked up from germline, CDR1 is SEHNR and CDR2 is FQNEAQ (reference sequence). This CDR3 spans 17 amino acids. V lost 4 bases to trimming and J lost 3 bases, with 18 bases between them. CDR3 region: CASSYPDSGAPNEKLFF. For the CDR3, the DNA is TGTGCCAGCAGCTACCCGGACTCGGGGGCTCCTAATGAAAAACTGTTTTTT. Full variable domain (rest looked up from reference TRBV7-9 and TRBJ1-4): DTGVSQNPRHKITKRGQNVTFRCDPISEHNRLYWYRQTLGQGPEFLTYFQNEAQLEKSRLLSDRFSAERPKGSFSTLEIQRTEQGDSAMYLCASSYPDSGAPNEKLFFGSGTQLSVL.